The 11 T cell receptor beta chains below were found in one sample sequenced in a study of T cell responses to AZD1222 COVID-19 vaccine. Assay used: immunoSEQ multiplex PCR; TCRdb lists only in-frame clones, some missing. The sample shows 75,000 to 85,000 clones, 87% of them seen only once. This sample comprised peripheral blood, obtained 28 days after the second AZD1222 dose. The receptors derive from an adult who received the AZD1222 COVID-19 vaccine.

V usage is TRBV11-3 and J usage is TRBJ1-1; D is unresolved. The CDR3 contains 13 residues. V was cut by 2 bases and J by 6 bases, with 10 bases left in between. Germline CDR1 and CDR2: SGHNT and YENEEA. The CDR3 DNA reads TGTGCCAGCAGCTTAACCGGCCGGGCTGAAGCTTTCTTT. Amino acid sequence: CASSLTGRAEAFF.

The CDR3 coding sequence is TGTGCCAGCAGCGGACAGGGGGCAGGGGAGACCCAGTACTTC. Its translation: CASSGQGAGETQYF. V is TRBV6-5 and J is TRBJ2-5; 11 nucleotides line up with TRBD1. Unmatched junction bases numbered 5, after V lost 6 bases and J lost 5 bases. The CDR3 length is 14 residues. Looked up from germline, CDR1 is MNHEY and CDR2 is SVGAGI.

The V gene is TRBV7-6, the J gene TRBJ2-2; TRBD2 aligns across 12 bases. The V and J ends lost 1 base and 3 bases, in that order; junction bases with no gene match: 3. Germline V CDR1 and CDR2: SGHVS, FNYEAQ. The CDR3 has 17 residues. CDR3 protein: CASSLGLAGEYTGELFF. CDR3 coding DNA: TGTGCCAGCAGCTTAGGACTAGCGGGGGAGTACACCGGGGAGCTGTTTTTT.

The chain couples TRBV5-1 to TRBJ1-1, with 10 bases matching TRBD1. The germline gives CDR1 SGHRS, CDR2 YFSETQ. The CDR3 consists of 15 residues. The J segment lost 0 bases and the V segment lost 4 bases, leaving 3 bases of the junction unmatched. CDR3 protein: CASSHGTGVNTEAFF. The CDR3 DNA is TGCGCCAGCAGCCATGGGACAGGGGTGAACACTGAAGCTTTCTTT. Based on the CDR3 plus reference TRBV5-1 and TRBJ1-1, the full variable domain is KAGVTQTPRYLIKTRGQQVTLSCSPISGHRSVSWYQQTPGQGLQFLFEYFSETQRNKGNFPGRFSGRQFSNSRSEMNVSTLELGDSALYLCASSHGTGVNTEAFFGQGTRLTVV.

The V and J genes are TRBV3-1 (or the pseudogene TRBV3-2) and TRBJ1-5; D is undetermined. CDR1 and CDR2 (germline): LGHDT, YNNKEL (reference sequence). V was pared by 0 bases and J by 4 bases, with 4 bases between. The CDR3 is made up of 13 amino acids. The CDR3 here is CASSQESNQPQHF. The CDR3 DNA reads TGTGCCAGCAGCCAAGAATCTAATCAGCCCCAGCATTTT.

V usage is TRBV28 and J usage is TRBJ2-7; D is unclear. Germline lookup yields CDR1 MDHEN and CDR2 SYDVKM. CDR3 length: 13 amino acids. The V gene lost 2 bases and the J gene lost 3 bases, with 8 bases spanning the gap. The DNA of the CDR3 is TGTGCCAGCAGTTTAGTGACAAACTACGAGCAGTACTTC. This encodes CASSLVTNYEQYF.

This chain links TRBV18 with TRBJ1-4; 7 bases are a match to TRBD1. The germline V gene encodes CDR1 KGHSH and CDR2 LQKENI. The length of the CDR3 is 14 residues. V dropped 2 bases and J dropped 7; count of bases not matched to a gene: 4. CDR3 residues: CASSPIQGGEKLFF. In DNA form, the CDR3 reads TGTGCCAGCTCACCAATCCAGGGGGGTGAAAAACTGTTTTTT.

J is TRBJ1-1 and V is TRBV14; D remains unclear. Trimming took 1 base from V and 1 from J, leaving 4 bases between them. The CDR3 has 13 residues. Per germline, CDR1 SGHDN and CDR2 FVKESK. CDR3: CASSQGTNTEAFF. As DNA, the CDR3 is TGTGCCAGCAGCCAAGGTACGAACACTGAAGCTTTCTTT.

This rearrangement joins TRBV7-8 to TRBJ2-1, with a possible D match to TRBD2 (5 bases). The CDR3 is made up of 15 amino acids. V was pared by 1 base and J by 0 bases, with 7 bases between. CDR1 SGHVS and CDR2 FQNEAQ come from the germline V gene. CDR3 in DNA: TGTGCCAGCAGCTTAGGAGGGCTCTCCTACAATGAGCAGTTCTTC. Its translation is CASSLGGLSYNEQFF. Drawing the rest from reference TRBV7-8 and TRBJ2-1, the complete variable domain is GAGVSQSPRYKVAKRGQDVALRCDPISGHVSLFWYQQALGQGPEFLTYFQNEAQLDKSGLPSDRFFAERPEGSVSTLKIQRTQQEDSAVYLCASSLGGLSYNEQFFGPGTRLTVL.

The rearrangement links TRBV7-9 to TRBJ2-3; 10 bases line up with TRBD2. This CDR3 is 18 amino acids long. Germline CDR1 and CDR2: SEHNR and FQNEAQ (reference sequence). Germline trimming cut 1 base from V and 2 bases from J; bases unmatched to any gene: 9. Written as DNA, the CDR3 is TGTGCCAGCAGCTTAGTCTTGGCTAGCGGGGGAGTCACAGATACGCAGTATTTT. Residues: CASSLVLASGGVTDTQYF.

The rearrangement links TRBV7-2 to TRBJ2-5, with a possible D match to TRBD1 (6 bases). Germline V lookup: CDR1 SGHTA, CDR2 FQGNSA. The CDR3 is 15 amino acids. The ends were cut back, 5 bases at V and 2 bases at J, with 15 bases in the middle. CDR3 amino acids: CASSPELGTQETQYF. CDR3 nucleotide sequence: TGTGCCAGCAGCCCAGAGCTGGGGACACAAGAGACCCAGTACTTC. The variable domain in full, completed from reference TRBV7-2 and TRBJ2-5, reads GAGVSQSPSNKVTEKGKDVELRCDPISGHTALYWYRQSLGQGLEFLIYFQGNSAPDKSGLPSDRFSAERTGGSVSTLTIQRTQQEDSAVYLCASSPELGTQETQYFGPGTRLLVL.